This T cell receptor (beta chain) was sequenced for a study of blood T cell repertoires in COVID-19. Study-level background: PBMCs, B-cell-depleted T cells, or T cells provided the cDNA or gDNA that made up the material.

Assignment of participants to cohorts was predicated upon participant-reported clinical history. TCRdb keeps only in-frame clones here, not all; method: immunoSEQ multiplex PCR. The table has roughly 330,000 clones, roughly 86% seen once. V trimming: 10 bases; J trimming: 2 bases; junction bases outside the gene matches: 8. The length of the CDR3 is 14 residues. In germline, CDR1 is ENHRY, CDR2 SYGVKD. This chain links TRBV10-3 with TRBJ2-7; TRBD2 aligns across 10 bases. The sample was PBMCs or T cells enriched from blood (not recorded which). This clonotype was obtained from a woman aged 25 to 39 who had recovered from COVID-19. The CDR3 region is CATSGGVETYEQYF. CDR3 coding DNA: TGTGCCACCAGCGGGGGGGTCGAAACCTACGAGCAGTACTTC.